This T cell receptor beta chain came from a study of cytomegalovirus exposure and HLA in healthy donors. Looked up from germline, CDR1 is ENHRY and CDR2 is SYGVKD. V shed 0 bases and J shed 7 bases, with 15 bases lying between them. The CDR3 runs 15 residues. Study results and limitations: The authors considered a cluster of highly shared sequence variants likely to be a sequencing artifact.

About this clone: Its antigen is currently unknown.

With 60 Vbeta and 13 Jbeta primers, the PCR was carried out. Only in-frame clones appear in the TCRdb table, and some are missing; sequencing was by immunoSEQ multiplex PCR. In the table there are 150,000 to 200,000 clones, over 75% of which are singletons. This clonotype was sampled from a man aged 50-60 years in good health and CMV-seropositive. Sequencing was done on a sample of PBMCs. The chain has TRBV10-3 and TRBJ2-5; the D is unclear. The CDR3 is CAISESTTQDGTQYF. CDR3 coding DNA: TGTGCCATCAGTGAGTCGACAACGCAGGATGGGACCCAGTACTTC.